Sequencing of this TCR beta chain was carried out in a study of molecular identifiers for immune sequencing clone quantification. General study results and limits: It was shown that clones above 20 RNA copies held over 99% of effector molecules, but under 1% in naive cells. Spiked Jurkat TCR RNA equal to one cell could reportedly be picked out among 850,000 to 1,000,000 naive cells.

MiXCR was run by TCRdb on the PCR reads, yielding one entry per CDR3 protein. The sample contains some 650,000 distinct CDR3 sequences, just under 20% of which appear only once. Libraries of naive CD8 cells were prepared from approximately 20,000 to 1,000,000 sorted cells using 10%, 30% or 50% RNA. Isolation of naive CD8 T cells was achieved by sorting on a CD8+CD4-CCR7+CD45RA+ phenotype. On this clonotype itself: What it binds is unknown.

The sample consisted of naive CD8+ T cells from blood, with Jurkat cell RNA spiked in. Subset defined: FACS-sorted CD8+CD4-CCR7+CD45RA+ naive T cells. This receptor was obtained from a human donor in good health. Some libraries in this study had Jurkat cell RNA spiked in.

The CDR3 DNA reads as TGTGCCAGCAGCACCAACCGGGACGGAACAAATCAGCCCCAGCATTTT. Its protein product is CASSTNRDGTNQPQHF. The J gene is TRBJ1-5, the V gene TRBV7-9; possible D gene TRBD1, 5 bases. From germline, CDR1 is SEHNR and CDR2 FQNEAQ (reference sequence). The CDR3 covers 16 residues. V was pared by 5 bases and J by 4 bases, with 18 bases between.